This TCR beta chain was documented in a study of blood T cell repertoires in COVID-19 (TCRdb year 2020). For context, the study as a whole: Samples from collaborators originated in the United States, Italy and Spain and spanned both the acute and convalescent phases of COVID-19. The prospective study material was composed of cDNA or gDNA derived from T cells, B-cell-depleted T cells, or PBMCs. The dataset comprised deeply sampled blood TCRbeta repertoires from subjects exposed to, actively infected with, or recovered from COVID-19. The repertoires were released in a freely available public database meant as a resource for research on the immune response to SARS-CoV-2. Samples came from the ongoing ImmuneRACE study (first 160 participants) plus 1,254 subjects from 6 global collaborators. A de-identified subject ID, COVID-19 status, age in years and sex were almost always included in the sample metadata. HLA class I and class II types, where available, came from metadata supplied by the sample provider rather than from assay-based typing. Here is what the overall study found, with its caveats: The amount of clinical and demographic metadata varied by source and participant and was provided uncurated.

One collaborating source in Seattle enrolled patients while the patients were actively infected and followed the patients over time throughout the course of disease. Each collaborating institution followed its own protocols to collect whole blood in K2EDTA tubes. For TCRbeta analysis, collaborators shipped samples in one of three forms: frozen whole blood, isolated PBMCs, or DNA extracted from either of those sample types. Notes on this clone: This clone's antigen is unknown. No base quality information exists; no much larger clone differs at one position.

TCRbeta CDR3 regions were amplified from genomic DNA by means of the immunoSEQ Assay, a bias-controlled multiplex PCR. In the authors' own workflow: Nucleated cell counts per sample were estimated from amplification of reference gene primers within the assay. Sequence reads were collapsed and filtered to measure the absolute abundance of every unique TCRbeta CDR3 rearrangement. Productive Simpson clonality was computed per sample as the square root of Simpson's diversity index over productive rearrangements. TCRdb took over this immuneACCESS table, retaining in-frame rearrangements with V and J assigned. Such tables are incomplete; in checked studies, under half of the missing clones stem from an unresolved V gene, and the remainder is unexplained. The V and J calls and clone size are taken from that table; D and trimming were inferred from the DNA. The sample table holds some 65,000 clones, of which about 90% were seen once. Approximately 15% of the sample comes from the top ten.

From the germline V gene, CDR1 is MGHRA and CDR2 is YSYEKL. From its cysteine to its phenylalanine, the CDR3 spans 15 amino acids. The sequence is cut down to CDR3 DNA, 45 bases in frame from base 1. V has 4 bases trimmed and J has 1 base trimmed; junction bases matching no gene number 6. The chain links TRBV4-1 with TRBJ1-1, and TRBD1 matches 7 of the central bases. Sequenced sample: peripheral blood. The origin of this receptor is a man in his forties with COVID-19, enrolled during active disease. The nucleotide sequence reads TGCGCCAGCAGCCCTGCGACAGGGAAGAACACTGAAGCTTTCTTT. Its protein reads: CASSPATGKNTEAFF.